The T cell receptor beta chain described here comes from a study of metastatic and nonmetastatic thyroid tumors. Study background: Comparison of repertoires was carried out across blood and tumor or nodule tissue from malignant and benign thyroid patients.

Authors' analysis steps: Built for papillary thyroid cancer, a distant-metastasis classifier drew on CDR3 differences across clinicopathological groups. TCRdb re-clonotyped the PCR reads through MiXCR. It is TCRdb's table, rather than the study itself, that gives the V and J calls and clone size. The sample holds roughly 40,000 clones; about a sixth are singletons and the top ten take 9.9%. There were no patients who had received any treatment before thyroid surgery. This clone was detected ten times or more. Its cognate antigen is unknown. Germline V gene sequence: CDR1 MDHEN, CDR2 SYDVKM. The CDR3 loop spans 14 amino acids. The trim removed 7 bases at V and 3 bases at J, leaving 7 bases unmatched. General study points: Within blood and tumor, benign nodules reportedly had significantly lower TCR beta diversity than malignant thyroid tumors did.

The clonotype was recovered from a female donor with papillary thyroid cancer or a benign thyroid nodule (not recorded which). Some clones in this sample may be carry-over from other donors' samples. Sequencing was performed on tumor tissue. The chain has TRBV28 and TRBJ2-7; 9 nucleotides line up with TRBD1. The CDR3 region is CASNLRQGVYEQYF. In DNA, the CDR3 is TGTGCCAGCAATTTGAGACAGGGGGTCTACGAGCAGTACTTC.